This T cell receptor beta chain was sequenced in a study of blood T cell repertoires in COVID-19 (dated by TCRdb to 2018 to 2020). With regard to the full study: The collaborator samples originated in the United States, Italy and Spain and spanned the acute and convalescent phases of COVID-19. The prospective study material was composed of cDNA or gDNA derived from T cells, B-cell-depleted T cells, or PBMCs. Deeply sampled blood TCRbeta repertoires from subjects exposed to, actively infected with, or recovered from COVID-19 were included in the dataset. The repertoires were released in a freely available public database meant as a resource for research on the immune response to SARS-CoV-2. Samples were obtained from the ongoing ImmuneRACE study (first 160 participants) and from some 1,200 subjects provided by 6 global collaborators. The sample metadata nearly always contained a de-identified subject ID, COVID-19 status, age in years and sex. Where available, HLA class I and class II types were obtained from metadata supplied by the sample provider rather than from assay-based typing. What the authors observed across the whole study: The quantity of clinical and demographic metadata differed by source and by participant and was supplied without curation.

The collaborating institutions used their own protocols to collect whole blood in K2EDTA tubes. For TCRbeta analysis, collaborators shipped samples in one of three forms: frozen whole blood, isolated PBMCs, or DNA extracted from either of those sample types. Concerning this clone itself: Its antigen is unknown. No base quality information exists; no much larger clone differs at one position.

The junction shows trimming of 0 bases on V and 3 bases on J, and the gene matches do not reach 12 bases of it. The germline V gene (reference sequence) gives CDR1 as GTSNPN and CDR2 as SVGIG. The CDR3 measures 19 amino acids from cysteine to phenylalanine. The retained sequence is limited to the CDR3, 57 bases, with the frame set at the first base. The immunoSEQ Assay, a bias-controlled multiplex PCR, was used to amplify TCRbeta CDR3 regions from genomic DNA. The study's processing was this. Nucleated cell counts per sample were estimated from amplification of reference gene primers within the assay. To quantify the absolute abundance of each unique TCRbeta CDR3 rearrangement, sequence reads were collapsed and filtered. Productive Simpson clonality was computed per sample as the square root of Simpson's diversity index over productive rearrangements. TCRdb carries this immuneACCESS record with in-frame sequences only. Its versions omit some clonotypes, under half of them owing to an unresolved V gene in the studies checked, with the rest unexplained. D and trimming come from the DNA, and the V and J calls and clone size come from that table. The sample records around 250,000 clones, 85% of which are singletons. The leading ten clones occupy roughly 5.3% of the sample.

The V and J segments used are TRBV30 and TRBJ2-7; a stretch of 15 junction bases matches TRBD2. The sequenced sample was peripheral blood. The sequence was collected from a man aged 50-60 years with active or convalescent COVID-19. DNA sequence: TGTGCCTGGAGTGTACCCCGGACTAGCGGGAGGGTCCTCTACTACGAGCAGTACTTC. This encodes CAWSVPRTSGRVLYYEQYF.